Only one count was recorded for the clone carrying this T cell receptor beta chain. This sample stems from a study of blood T cell repertoires in COVID-19. Study as a whole: COVID-19 samples, acute and convalescent, were from the United States, Italy and Spain. Sample material is recorded as cDNA or gDNA derived from T cells, B-cell-depleted T cells, or PBMCs.

Per the study methods: Reference gene primer amplification in the assay estimated nucleated cell counts. This table comes from immunoSEQ multiplex PCR, and its TCRdb copy is limited to in-frame clones, with some not included. V, J and clone size reflect that table, while D and trimming were determined from the DNA. The sample has 350,000 to 400,000 clones, 88% seen once. The CDR3 covers 11 residues. CDR1 GTSNPN and CDR2 SVGIG come from the germline V gene (reference sequence). The V and J ends lost 2 bases and 8 bases respectively, with 9 bases between them. Participants' own reports of clinical history determined their cohort assignment.

This sequence was found in a woman aged 30 to 39 with acute COVID-19. The sample consisted of PBMCs or T cells enriched from blood (not recorded which). The V and J genes are TRBV30 and TRBJ1-2, with a weak D call TRBD1 (6 bases). This chain's CDR3 is CAWSTGPGYTF. The CDR3 region has the DNA TGTGCCTGGAGTACAGGGCCCGGCTACACCTTC. Full variable domain (missing parts from reference TRBV30 and TRBJ1-2): SQTIHQWPATLVQPVGSPLSLECTVEGTSNPNLYWYRQAAGRGLQLLFYSVGIGQISSEVPQNLSASRPQDRQFILSSKKLLLSDSGFYLCAWSTGPGYTFGSGTRLTVV.